This TCR beta chain was found in a study of T cells in Graves' hyperthyroidism and ophthalmopathy. Authors of the study amplified TCR beta CDR3 regions from RNA transcripts. The HTBI primer set served for first-round RT-PCR of the TCR CDR3. TCRdb processed the multiplex PCR reads anew with MiXCR; each CDR3 protein has one entry. The table includes 550,000 to 650,000 distinct CDR3 sequences, 12% to 15% detected once. Graves' hyperthyroidism was deemed stable given no ophthalmopathy progression within 18 months. Fresh peripheral blood, roughly 10 ml, was the source of the PBMCs. Germline lookup yields CDR1 MNHEY and CDR2 SVGEGT. CDR3 size: 19 residues. Trimming removed 0 bases from V and 2 bases from J; junction bases left unmatched: 13.

The chain has TRBV6-2 or TRBV6-3 and TRBJ2-7, with 10 bases aligning to TRBD2. The sequence derives from a woman aged 40 to 50 with Graves' hyperthyroidism. The sample was blood. Here the CDR3 DNA reads TGTGCCAGCAGTTACTCGATAGTAATTGGACTAGCGGCCCCCTACGAGCAGTACTTC. Amino acids: CASSYSIVIGLAAPYEQYF.